This TCR beta chain was observed in a study of identical twins. Study outcomes and limitations: Among beta out-of-frame sequences, excess sharing between twins appeared weaker.

Trimming took off 3 bases at V and 0 bases at J, with 10 bases between the two ends. The length of the CDR3 is 15 residues. This clonotype was recorded many times. Its antigen is unidentified. TCRdb re-called the 5' RACE reads with MiXCR, one entry per CDR3 protein. The sample yields under 300,000 distinct CDR3 sequences, about 14% seen once. This sequence joins TRBV12-3 or TRBV12-4 and TRBJ2-3; D remains ambiguous. The receptor was isolated from a woman between 18 and 30 years old in good health. Material: memory (CD45RO+) T cells sorted from blood. The CDR3 here is CASSLGDASTDTQYF. CDR3 sequence (DNA): TGTGCCAGCAGTTTGGGTGACGCAAGCACAGATACGCAGTATTTT.